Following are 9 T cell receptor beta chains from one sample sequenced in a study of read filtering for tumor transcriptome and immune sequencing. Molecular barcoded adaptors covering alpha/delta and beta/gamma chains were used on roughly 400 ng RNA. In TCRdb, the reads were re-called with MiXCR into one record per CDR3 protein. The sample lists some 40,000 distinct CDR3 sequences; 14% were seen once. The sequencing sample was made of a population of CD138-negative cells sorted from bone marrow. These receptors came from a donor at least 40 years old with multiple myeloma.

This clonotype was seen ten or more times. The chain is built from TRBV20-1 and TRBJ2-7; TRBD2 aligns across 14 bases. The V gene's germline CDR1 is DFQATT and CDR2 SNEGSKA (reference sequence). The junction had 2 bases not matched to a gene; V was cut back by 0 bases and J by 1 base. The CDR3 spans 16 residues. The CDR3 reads CSARDRLAGGSYEQYF. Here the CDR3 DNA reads TGCAGTGCTAGAGATCGACTAGCGGGGGGGTCCTACGAGCAGTACTTC.

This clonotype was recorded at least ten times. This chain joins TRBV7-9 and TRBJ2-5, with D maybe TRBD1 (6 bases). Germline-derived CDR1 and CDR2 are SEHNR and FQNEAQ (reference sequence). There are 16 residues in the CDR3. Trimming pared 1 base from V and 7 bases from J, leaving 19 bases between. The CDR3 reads CASSLVTGLFDVTQYF. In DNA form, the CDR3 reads TGTGCCAGCAGCTTAGTCACAGGGTTATTTGACGTGACCCAGTACTTC.

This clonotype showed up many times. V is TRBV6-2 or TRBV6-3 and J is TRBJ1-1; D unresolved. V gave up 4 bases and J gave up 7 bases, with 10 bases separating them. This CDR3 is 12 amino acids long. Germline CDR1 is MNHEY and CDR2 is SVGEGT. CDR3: CASSSMRGEAFF. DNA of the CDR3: TGTGCCAGCAGTTCTATGCGGGGTGAAGCTTTCTTT.

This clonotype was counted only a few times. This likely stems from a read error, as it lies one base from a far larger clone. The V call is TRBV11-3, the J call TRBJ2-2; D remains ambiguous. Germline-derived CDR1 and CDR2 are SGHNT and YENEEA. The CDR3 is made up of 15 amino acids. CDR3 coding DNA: TGTGCCAGCAGCCGACTTGATACATTTGGAGAGGAGCCGTTTTTT. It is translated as CASSRLDTFGEEPFF.

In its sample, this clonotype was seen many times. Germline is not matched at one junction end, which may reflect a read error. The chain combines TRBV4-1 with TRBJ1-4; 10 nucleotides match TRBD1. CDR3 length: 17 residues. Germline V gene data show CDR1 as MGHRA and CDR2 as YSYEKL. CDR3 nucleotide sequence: TGCGCCAGCAGCCAAGATGCAGGGGGACAGGGGAATGAAAAACAGTTTTTT. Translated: CASSQDAGGQGNEKQFF.

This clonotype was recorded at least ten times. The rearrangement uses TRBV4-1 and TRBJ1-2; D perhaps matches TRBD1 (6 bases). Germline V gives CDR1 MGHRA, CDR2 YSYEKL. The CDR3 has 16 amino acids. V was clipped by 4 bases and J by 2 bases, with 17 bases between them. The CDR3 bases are TGCGCCAGCAGCCTCTCATTGGGGCAGGGGAACTATGGCTACACCTTC. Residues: CASSLSLGQGNYGYTF.

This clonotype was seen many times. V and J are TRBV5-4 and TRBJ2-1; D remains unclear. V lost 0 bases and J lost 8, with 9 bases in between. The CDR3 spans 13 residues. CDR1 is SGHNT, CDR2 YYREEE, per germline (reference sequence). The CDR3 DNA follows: TGTGCCAGCAGCTTGGATCTAGGCCATGAGCAGTTCTTC. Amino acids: CASSLDLGHEQFF.

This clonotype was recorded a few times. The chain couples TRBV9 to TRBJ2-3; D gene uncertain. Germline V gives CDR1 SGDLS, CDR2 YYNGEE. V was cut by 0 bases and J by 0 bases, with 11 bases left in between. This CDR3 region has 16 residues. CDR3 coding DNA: TGTGCCAGCAGCGTAGTGGGGTCCGCTAGCACAGATACGCAGTATTTT. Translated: CASSVVGSASTDTQYF. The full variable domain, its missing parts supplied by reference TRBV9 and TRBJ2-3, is DSGVTQTPKHLITATGQRVTLRCSPRSGDLSVYWYQQSLDQGLQFLIQYYNGEERAKGNILERFSAQQFPDLHSELNLSSLELGDSALYFCASSVVGSASTDTQYFGPGTRLTVL.

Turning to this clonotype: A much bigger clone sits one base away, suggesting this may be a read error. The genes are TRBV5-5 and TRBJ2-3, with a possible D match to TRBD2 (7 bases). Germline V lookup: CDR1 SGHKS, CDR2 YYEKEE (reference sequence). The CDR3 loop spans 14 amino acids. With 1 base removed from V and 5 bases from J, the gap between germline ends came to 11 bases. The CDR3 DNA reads TGTGCCAGCAGCTTGACGGGGGGCAGAGATACGCAGTATTTT. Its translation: CASSLTGGRDTQYF.